This TCR beta chain is drawn from a study of CXCR3-negative and CXCR3-positive naive CD8 T cells. Whole-study findings and limits: In both naive subsets diversity was comparably high, whereas memory CD8+ cells showed much lower diversity. The study inferred TCR strength from TRB CDR3 properties and found comparable surface CD5 between naive subsets.

Looked up from germline, CDR1 is SNHLY and CDR2 is FYNNEI. The CDR3 runs to 15 residues. Each TRB cDNA library was prepared by 5' RACE (with UMI labels). TCRdb reanalyzed the 5' RACE reads, giving one entry per CDR3 protein sequence and no DNA. Here the sample table reports about 43,000 distinct CDR3 sequences. Of note for this clonotype: Antigen: not known.

The source of this sequence is a human donor in good health. Some clones in this sample may be carry-over from other donors' samples. The chain couples TRBV2 to TRBJ2-4; TCRdb lists TRBD2, though no DNA is available to test this call. Sequenced sample: memory CD8+ T cells from blood. The CDR3 sequence: CATNQGEGSQRIQYF.